This TCR beta chain emerged from a study of response to subunit inactivated influenza vaccine. TCRdb analysed the RT-PCR reads with MiXCR anew, one entry per CDR3 protein. The data contain around 500,000 distinct CDR3 sequences, approximately 11% of them seen just once; the ten biggest clones take up approximately 12%. This clonotype was found a few times. The CDR3 has 16 amino acids. The V gene lost 5 bases and the J gene lost 0 bases, with 14 bases spanning the gap. From germline, CDR1 is SGHTA and CDR2 FQGNSA. Sample: PBMCs from blood, taken 35 to 45 days after vaccination. The TCR was taken from a man aged 50-60 years who received an inactivated influenza vaccine. V is TRBV7-2 and J is TRBJ1-5; unclear D gene. The CDR3 sequence is CASSPDGWNSNQPQHF. As DNA, the CDR3 is TGTGCCAGCAGCCCCGACGGATGGAATAGCAATCAGCCCCAGCATTTT.